This T cell receptor beta chain was obtained from a study of blood T cells in healthy people across ages (dated by TCRdb to the mid-2010s). About the full investigation: In model experiments, template switching captured about one uniquely barcoded TCR beta cDNA molecule for every two T cells. The study measured age-related changes in TCR beta repertoire diversity using deep sequencing normalized with unique cDNA molecular identifiers. The donors were divided into four age groups: young (average about 15 years), middle-aged (about 41), aged (approximately 59) and long-lived (nearly 85). To avoid experimental bias, donors of different ages were distributed randomly across sequencing lanes. Two additional independent replicas of 1 million unique cDNA reads from the same blood draw were analyzed for two donors (one aged 18 to 30 and one aged 80 or older). Findings and caveats that apply to the study as a whole: Estimates of total diversity based on one million sequenced T cells were regarded as lower bounds and as underestimates. Conclusive comparison of naive and antigen-experienced compartments was prevented by the profiling of bulk unsorted PBMCs. As age increased, observed TCR beta diversity per million T cells dropped in a roughly linear way, and a significant reduction was already evident by age roughly 40. Because donor CMV infection status was unknown, age-related changes in expanded clonotypes were potentially confounded. Observed TCR beta diversity correlated strongly with the percentage of naive T cells measured by flow cytometry. Compared with the aged group, the long-lived group had more naive CD4+ T cells, fewer expanded clones and increased TCR diversity, suggesting age selection.

Clipping removes 0 bases from V and 4 bases from J, with 9 as the unmatched junction base count. The germline V gene encodes CDR1 SGHRS and CDR2 YFSETQ. The CDR3 measures 16 amino acids from cysteine to phenylalanine. The retained sequence is limited to the CDR3, 48 bases, with the frame set at the first base. The donors were some 36 Caucasian individuals from Russia, aged roughly 6 to 90 years, who were systemically healthy. Around 9.8 milliliters of peripheral blood were collected from each donor into EDTA-treated Vacutainer tubes. Ficoll-Paque density-gradient centrifugation was used to isolate PBMCs, with at least 6.5 million per sample. Total RNA was extracted from PBMCs with Trizol reagent, with at least 5.5 micrograms obtained per sample. The percentages of naive CD45RAhigh/CD27high T cells were determined by flow cytometry on a PBMC aliquot from every donor. Receptors were amplified or captured by 5' RACE. For sequencing, an Illumina HiSeq 2500 was employed. The second PCR ran for roughly 7 to 12 cycles and used a J-beta primer mix along with a sample-barcoded 5' primer. A unique molecular identifier was introduced onto each TCR beta cDNA molecule by a template-switch 5' adaptor carrying 12 random nucleotides. Each sample yielded at least 3 million CDR3-containing paired-end reads. First-strand cDNA was synthesized from all RNA with the Mint cDNA synthesis kit, primed by a TRBC-specific oligonucleotide. After uracil-DNA glycosylase treatment, a first 18-cycle PCR used universal primers M1SS and BC2_uni_R on all cDNA. In the original analysis: Normalization of each sample was performed by random selection of 1 million high-quality reads, each carrying a distinct molecular identifier. Reads with shared molecular identifiers were discarded instead of being binned into consensus sequences. MiTCR, run with a Q25 quality threshold and the strictest error-elimination algorithm, handled CDR3 identification, clonotype clustering and error correction. Lower-bound total TCR beta diversity was estimated with a nonparametric unseen species model using Euler transformation. The public reads were run again by TCRdb, first through fastp at Q25 and then through MiXCR, and only productive beta chains were kept. Rows are combined by CDR3 protein, so each entry shows the most common genes and DNA. V and J calls and clone size were set by TCRdb, not the authors. This sample holds about 810,000 distinct CDR3 sequences; under 40% were observed only once. The ten largest clonotypes hold 13% of the sample.

Comments on this clonotype: Its antigen remains undetermined. Base qualities were left out, and no much larger clone turns up one base away.

This receptor was obtained from a young man in good health. Material for sequencing was blood. Rearrangement joined TRBV5-1 to TRBJ2-7, with 8 central nucleotides matching TRBD2. The DNA sequence is as follows: TGCGCCAGCAGCTTGGCCGAGACTAGCGATATTTACGAGCAGTACTTC. Translated, it gives CASSLAETSDIYEQYF.